Each of the 14 T cell receptor beta chains below was sequenced from the same sample in a study of T-cell memory formation after mild COVID-19. TCRdb re-analysed the 5' RACE reads in MiXCR, keeping a single row per CDR3 protein. The table records 550,000 to 700,000 distinct CDR3 sequences, about a sixth of them present only once. The source material was PBMCs or a T cell subset sorted from them (not recorded which). These receptors were taken from an adult woman who had mild COVID-19 (a few samples of this study predate the infection). Cell type and time point are not known.

This clonotype was picked up a small number of times. This chain uses TRBV5-1 with TRBJ2-7, with D perhaps given as TRBD1 or TRBD2 (5 bases each). Germline V gives CDR1 SGHRS, CDR2 YFSETQ. The CDR3 contains 13 residues. Between the trimmed V and J ends, which lost 0 bases and 6 bases, there was a span of 10 bases. The CDR3 loop is CASSLVPGREQYF. CDR3 in DNA: TGCGCCAGCAGCTTGGTACCGGGACGCGAGCAGTACTTC.

This clonotype has just a few counts. This chain joins TRBV27 and TRBJ2-7, with D unclear. Germline-derived CDR1 and CDR2 are MNHEY and SMNVEV (reference sequence). V was clipped by 6 bases and J by 6 bases, with 21 bases between them. The CDR3 spans 15 residues. This CDR3 is CASSPRAASTVEQYF. The CDR3 DNA follows: TGTGCCAGCAGCCCAAGGGCCGCCAGTACAGTCGAGCAGTACTTC.

This clonotype was seen a handful of times. CDR3: CASSTGGTPQSYTF. CDR3 nucleotide sequence: TGTGCCAGCAGCACCGGGGGGACACCTCAGAGCTACACCTTC. The chain joins TRBV7-2 to TRBJ1-2, with D possibly matching TRBD1 (6 bases). The V and J ends lost 5 bases and 9 bases respectively, with 19 bases between them. The CDR3 totals 14 residues. Germline CDR1 and CDR2: SGHTA and FQGNSA.

The genes are TRBV6-6 and TRBJ2-5; TRBD1 aligns across 8 bases. The CDR3 consists of 14 residues. The ends lost 7 bases at V and 5 bases at J; junction bases unmatched: 9. Germline-derived CDR1 and CDR2 are MNHNY and SVGAGI (reference sequence). The CDR3 nucleotides read TGTGCCAGCAACAGACAGGGGCGCGTGGAGACCCAGTACTTC. It is translated as CASNRQGRVETQYF.

The chain uses TRBV6-5 and TRBJ2-2; weak D call: TRBD2 (7 bases). The V end lost 5 bases, the J end lost 4 bases, and 17 bases lay between the germline ends. The length of the CDR3 is 16 residues. Germline CDR1 is MNHEY and CDR2 is SVGAGI. The CDR3 reads CASSKSGAGVTGELFF. DNA for the CDR3: TGTGCCAGCAGTAAAAGCGGGGCAGGGGTCACCGGGGAGCTGTTTTTT.

This clonotype occurred a few times. The chain recombines TRBV7-9 with TRBJ1-5, with D unresolved. Germline CDR1 and CDR2: SEHNR and FQNEAQ (reference sequence). V shed 4 bases and J shed 0 bases, with 10 bases lying between them. The CDR3 sequence is 15 residues long. The CDR3 here is CASSSTVGSNQPQHF. DNA for the CDR3: TGTGCCAGCAGCTCGACTGTAGGTAGCAATCAGCCCCAGCATTTT.

The chain recombines TRBV19 with TRBJ1-2, with D possibly matching TRBD1 (6 bases). Between the trimmed V and J ends, which lost 10 bases and 4 bases, there was a span of 16 bases. Germline lookup yields CDR1 LNHDA and CDR2 SQIVND (reference sequence). This CDR3 contains 13 residues. In DNA form, the CDR3 reads TGTGCCACTTTGGAAGGGGGACGCTATGGCTACACCTTC. The encoded protein is CATLEGGRYGYTF.

The rearrangement uses TRBV4-3 and TRBJ2-1, with 16 nucleotides matching TRBD2. The CDR3 length is 19 residues. CDR1 LGHNA and CDR2 YSLEER come from the germline V gene. V shed 0 bases, J shed 7 bases, and the junction held 9 bases outside the gene matches. The CDR3 loop is CASSQDHLPGLAGGNEQFF. The CDR3 DNA is TGCGCCAGCAGCCAAGATCATTTGCCGGGACTAGCGGGAGGGAATGAGCAGTTCTTC.

This clonotype was seen a handful of times. The V gene is TRBV28, the J gene TRBJ2-2, with TRBD1 identical over 9 bases. The CDR3 loop spans 16 amino acids. V gave up 2 bases and J gave up 4 bases; unmatched junction bases: 5. Per the germline V gene, CDR1 is MDHEN and CDR2 is SYDVKM. The CDR3, as DNA: TGTGCCAGCAGTTTACCGGGACAGGGTATCACCGGGGAGCTGTTTTTT. This sequence encodes CASSLPGQGITGELFF. Together with reference TRBV28 and TRBJ2-2, the CDR3 gives the full variable domain: DVKVTQSSRYLVKRTGEKVFLECVQDMDHENMFWYRQDPGLGLRLIYFSYDVKMKEKGDIPEGYSVSREKKERFSLILESASTNQTSMYLCASSLPGQGITGELFFGEGSRLTVL.

This chain uses TRBV27 with TRBJ2-7; 10 bases agree with TRBD1. V was clipped by 6 bases and J by 2 bases; unmatched bases: 4. The germline V gene has CDR1 MNHEY and CDR2 SMNVEV (reference sequence). This CDR3 comprises 14 residues. CDR3 in DNA: TGTGCCAGCAGCGGGACAGGGGTGACCTACGAGCAGTACTTC. Translation gives CASSGTGVTYEQYF.

This clonotype was counted only a few times. The chain joins TRBV29-1 to TRBJ1-1; D remains unclear. The V end lost 4 bases, the J end lost 0 bases, and 9 bases lay between the germline ends. The CDR3 extends over 13 amino acids. Germline CDR1 is SQVTM and CDR2 is ANQGSEA. The CDR3 bases are TGCAGCGTTGTTCGGCGACTGAACACTGAAGCTTTCTTT. This translates into CSVVRRLNTEAFF.

The rearrangement uses TRBV7-2 and TRBJ2-3; 14 nucleotides match TRBD2. Unmatched junction bases numbered 6, after V lost 3 bases and J lost 1 base. This CDR3 comprises 18 residues. CDR1 SGHTA and CDR2 FQGNSA come from the germline V gene. The CDR3 DNA follows: TGTGCCAGCAGCTTCTTAGGGACTAGCGGGGGCGGCACAGATACGCAGTATTTT. It is translated as CASSFLGTSGGGTDTQYF.

This clonotype was counted a few times. The chain joins TRBV9 to TRBJ2-3; 9 bases align to TRBD2. V was pared by 0 bases and J by 8 bases, with 10 bases of the junction left unmatched. The CDR3 sequence is 16 residues long. Germline assignment: CDR1 SGDLS and CDR2 YYNGEE. CDR3 DNA: TGTGCCAGCAGCGTAGGGGGTTCGGGACTAGCTAGTACGCAGTATTTT. It encodes CASSVGGSGLASTQYF. Full variable domain (outside the CDR3, taken from reference TRBV9 and TRBJ2-3): DSGVTQTPKHLITATGQRVTLRCSPRSGDLSVYWYQQSLDQGLQFLIQYYNGEERAKGNILERFSAQQFPDLHSELNLSSLELGDSALYFCASSVGGSGLASTQYFGPGTRLTVL.

The sample holds a few counts of this clonotype. The J gene is TRBJ2-1, the V gene TRBV20-1; 10 nucleotides agree with TRBD2. V trimming: 3 bases; J trimming: 4 bases; junction bases outside the gene matches: 9. In germline, CDR1 is DFQATT, CDR2 SNEGSKA (reference sequence). The CDR3 has 16 residues. The CDR3 DNA reads as TGCAGTGCTAGGGCCCCTAGCGGGAGAGTATACAATGAGCAGTTCTTC. Translating gives CSARAPSGRVYNEQFF.